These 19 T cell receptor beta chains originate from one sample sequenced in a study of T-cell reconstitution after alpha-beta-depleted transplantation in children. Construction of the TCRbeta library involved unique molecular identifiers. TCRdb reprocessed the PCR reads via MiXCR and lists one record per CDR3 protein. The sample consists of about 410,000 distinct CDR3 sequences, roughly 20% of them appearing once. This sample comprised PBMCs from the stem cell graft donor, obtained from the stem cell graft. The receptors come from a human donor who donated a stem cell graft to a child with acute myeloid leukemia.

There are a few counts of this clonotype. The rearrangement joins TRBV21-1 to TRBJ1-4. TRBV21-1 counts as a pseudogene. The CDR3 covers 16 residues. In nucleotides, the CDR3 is TGTGCCAGCAGCTATCACCGTCCAGTGCTCGCAGGACAACTGTTTTTT. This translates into CASSYHRPVLAGQLFF.

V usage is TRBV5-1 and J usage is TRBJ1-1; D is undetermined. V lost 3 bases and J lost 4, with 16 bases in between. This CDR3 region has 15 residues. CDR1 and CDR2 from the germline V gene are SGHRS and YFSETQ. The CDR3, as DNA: TGCGCCAGCAGCTCCTCGTTTAGGGAGGGCACTGAAGCTTTCTTT. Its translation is CASSSSFREGTEAFF.

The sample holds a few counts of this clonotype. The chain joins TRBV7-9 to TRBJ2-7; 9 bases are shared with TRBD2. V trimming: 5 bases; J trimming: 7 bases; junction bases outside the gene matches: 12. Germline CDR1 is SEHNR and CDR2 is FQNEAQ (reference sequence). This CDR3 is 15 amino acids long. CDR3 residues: CASSVLAGDPLEQYF. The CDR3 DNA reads TGTGCCAGCAGCGTATTAGCGGGAGACCCACTGGAGCAGTACTTC.

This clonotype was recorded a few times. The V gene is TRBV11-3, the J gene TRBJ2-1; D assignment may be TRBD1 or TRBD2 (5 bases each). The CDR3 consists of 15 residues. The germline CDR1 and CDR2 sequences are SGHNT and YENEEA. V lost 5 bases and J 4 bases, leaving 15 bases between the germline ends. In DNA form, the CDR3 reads TGTGCCAGCAGCCCTGGGACGGACTTTTACAATGAGCAGTTCTTC. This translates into CASSPGTDFYNEQFF.

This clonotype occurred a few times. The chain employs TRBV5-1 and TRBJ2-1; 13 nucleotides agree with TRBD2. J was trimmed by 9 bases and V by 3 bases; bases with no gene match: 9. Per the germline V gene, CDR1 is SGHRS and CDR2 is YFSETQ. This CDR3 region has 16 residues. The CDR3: CASSSTSGRAGGEQFF. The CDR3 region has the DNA TGCGCCAGCAGCTCCACTAGCGGGAGGGCCGGGGGTGAGCAGTTCTTC.

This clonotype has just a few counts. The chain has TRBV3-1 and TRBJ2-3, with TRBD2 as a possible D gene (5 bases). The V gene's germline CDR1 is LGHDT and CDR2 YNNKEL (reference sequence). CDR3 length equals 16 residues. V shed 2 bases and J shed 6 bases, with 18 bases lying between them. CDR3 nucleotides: TGTGCCAGCAGCCAAATGATTGCGGGCCGGCGGGATACGCAGTATTTT. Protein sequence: CASSQMIAGRRDTQYF.

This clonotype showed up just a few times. The CDR3 region is CASSPHTGPGDTQYF. In nucleotides, the CDR3 is TGTGCCAGCAGTCCCCATACCGGTCCCGGGGATACGCAGTATTTT. V is TRBV12-3 or TRBV12-4 and J is TRBJ2-3; D gene ambiguous. The CDR3 length is 15 residues. Trimming stripped 5 bases from V and 6 bases from J, with 18 bases between.

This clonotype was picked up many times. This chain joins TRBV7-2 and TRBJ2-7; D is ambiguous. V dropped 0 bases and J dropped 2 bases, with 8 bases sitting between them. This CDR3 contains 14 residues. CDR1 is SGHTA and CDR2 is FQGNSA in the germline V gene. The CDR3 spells CASSLALLAYEQYF. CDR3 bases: TGTGCCAGCAGCTTAGCCCTGCTAGCCTACGAGCAGTACTTC. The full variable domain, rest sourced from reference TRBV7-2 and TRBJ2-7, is GAGVSQSPSNKVTEKGKDVELRCDPISGHTALYWYRQSLGQGLEFLIYFQGNSAPDKSGLPSDRFSAERTGGSVSTLTIQRTQQEDSAVYLCASSLALLAYEQYFGPGTRLTVT.

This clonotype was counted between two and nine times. The CDR3 spells CSAAAGRTVYEQYF. Written as DNA, the CDR3 is TGCAGTGCTGCCGCGGGACGGACAGTCTACGAGCAGTACTTC. The chain is built from TRBV20-1 and TRBJ2-7, with D possibly called TRBD1 or TRBD2 (6 bases each). CDR1 is DFQATT and CDR2 is SNEGSKA in the germline V gene (reference sequence). V was shortened by 5 bases and J by 3 bases, with 17 bases between the two germline ends. CDR3 size: 14 residues.

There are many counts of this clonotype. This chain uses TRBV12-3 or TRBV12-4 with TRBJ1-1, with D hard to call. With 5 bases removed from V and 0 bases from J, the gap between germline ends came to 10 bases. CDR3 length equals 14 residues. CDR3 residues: CASSASSMNTEAFF. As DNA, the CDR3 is TGTGCCAGCAGTGCCTCATCGATGAACACTGAAGCTTTCTTT.

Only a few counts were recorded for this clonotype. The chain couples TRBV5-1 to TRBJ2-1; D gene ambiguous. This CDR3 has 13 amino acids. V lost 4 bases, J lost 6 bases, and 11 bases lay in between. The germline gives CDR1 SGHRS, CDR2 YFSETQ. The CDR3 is CASSLRSLNEQFF. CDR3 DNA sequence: TGCGCCAGCAGCCTTCGATCCCTCAATGAGCAGTTCTTC.

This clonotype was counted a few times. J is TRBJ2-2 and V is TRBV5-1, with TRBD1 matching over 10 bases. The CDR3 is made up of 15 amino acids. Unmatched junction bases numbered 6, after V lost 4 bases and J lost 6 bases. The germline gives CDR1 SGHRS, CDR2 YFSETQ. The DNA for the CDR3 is TGCGCCAGCAGCCTTGACAGGGGGCGATCCGGGGAGCTGTTTTTT. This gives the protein CASSLDRGRSGELFF.

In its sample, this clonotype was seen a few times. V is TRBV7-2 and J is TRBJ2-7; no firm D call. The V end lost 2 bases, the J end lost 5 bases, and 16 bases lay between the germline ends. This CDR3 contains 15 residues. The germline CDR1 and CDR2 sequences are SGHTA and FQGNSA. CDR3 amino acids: CASSLNPLGSNEQYF. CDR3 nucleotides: TGTGCCAGCAGCTTAAATCCCTTGGGGTCGAACGAGCAGTACTTC.

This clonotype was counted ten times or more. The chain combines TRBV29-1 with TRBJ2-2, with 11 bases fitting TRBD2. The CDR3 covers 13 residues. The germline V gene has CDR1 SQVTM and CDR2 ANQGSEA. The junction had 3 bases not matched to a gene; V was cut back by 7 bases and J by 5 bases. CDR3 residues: CSAGLADTGELFF. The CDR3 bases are TGCAGCGCGGGACTAGCGGATACCGGGGAGCTGTTTTTT.

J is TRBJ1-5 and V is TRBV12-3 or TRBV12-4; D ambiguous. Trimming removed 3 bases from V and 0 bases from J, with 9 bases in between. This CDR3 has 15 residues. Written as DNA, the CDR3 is TGTGCCAGCAGTTTGGCTCAGACTAGCAATCAGCCCCAGCATTTT. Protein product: CASSLAQTSNQPQHF.

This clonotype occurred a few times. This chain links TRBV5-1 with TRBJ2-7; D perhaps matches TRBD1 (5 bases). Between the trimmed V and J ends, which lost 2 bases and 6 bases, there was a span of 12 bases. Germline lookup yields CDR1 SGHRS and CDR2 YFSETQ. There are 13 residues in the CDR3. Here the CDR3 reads CASSFQGTGEQYF. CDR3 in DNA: TGCGCCAGCAGCTTTCAGGGTACGGGCGAGCAGTACTTC.

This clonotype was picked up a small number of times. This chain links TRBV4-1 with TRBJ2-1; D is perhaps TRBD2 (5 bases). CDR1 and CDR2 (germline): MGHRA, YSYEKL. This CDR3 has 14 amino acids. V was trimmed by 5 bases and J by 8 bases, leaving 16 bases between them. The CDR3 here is CASSAGYAGDEQFF. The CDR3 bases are TGCGCCAGCAGCGCCGGATATGCCGGGGATGAGCAGTTCTTC.

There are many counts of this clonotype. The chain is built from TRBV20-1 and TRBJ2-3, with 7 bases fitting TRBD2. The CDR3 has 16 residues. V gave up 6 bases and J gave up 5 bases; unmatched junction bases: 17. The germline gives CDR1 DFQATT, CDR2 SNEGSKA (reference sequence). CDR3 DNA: TGCAGTGCCCCGGCGGGCGGGAGTGTCCCCGGAGATACGCAGTATTTT. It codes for CSAPAGGSVPGDTQYF.

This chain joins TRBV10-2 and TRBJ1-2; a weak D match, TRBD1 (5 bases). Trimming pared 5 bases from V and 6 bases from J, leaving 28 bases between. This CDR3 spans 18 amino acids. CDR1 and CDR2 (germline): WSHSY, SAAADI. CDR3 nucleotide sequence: TGCGCCAGCAGTCGGGGGGACCAGACGCAGCCGGCTGATAATGGCTACACCTTC. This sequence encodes CASSRGDQTQPADNGYTF.